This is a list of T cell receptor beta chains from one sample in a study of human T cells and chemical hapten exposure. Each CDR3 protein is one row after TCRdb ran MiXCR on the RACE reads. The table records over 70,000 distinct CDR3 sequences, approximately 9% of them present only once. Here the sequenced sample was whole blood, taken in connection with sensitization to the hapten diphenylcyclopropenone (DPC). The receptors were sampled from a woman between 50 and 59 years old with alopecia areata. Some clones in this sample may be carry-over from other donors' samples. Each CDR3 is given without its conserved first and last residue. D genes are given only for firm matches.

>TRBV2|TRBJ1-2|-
ASSESPGPRVGGYT
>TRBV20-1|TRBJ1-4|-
SAGTVRGEKLF
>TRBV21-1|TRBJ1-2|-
ASSKQWGYT
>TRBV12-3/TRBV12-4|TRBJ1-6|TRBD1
ASSRQGPPLH
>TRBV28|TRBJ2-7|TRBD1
ASSFPGTGSYEQY
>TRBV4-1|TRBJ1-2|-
ASSQGGGNYGYT
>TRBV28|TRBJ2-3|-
ASRLTTEDTQY
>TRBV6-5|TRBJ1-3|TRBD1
ASSYGVGQGYSGNTIY
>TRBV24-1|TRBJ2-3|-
ATSESTDTQY
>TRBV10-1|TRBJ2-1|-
ASRNDRNEQF
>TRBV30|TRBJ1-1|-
AWSVGHRNTEAF
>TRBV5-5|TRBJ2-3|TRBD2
ASSLFQRGSDTQY
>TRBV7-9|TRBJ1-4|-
ASLWGAATNEKLF
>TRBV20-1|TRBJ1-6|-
SARVVAGAPNSPLH
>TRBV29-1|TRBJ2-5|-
SVVSDQETQY
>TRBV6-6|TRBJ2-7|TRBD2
ASSYPHTGGRDYEQY
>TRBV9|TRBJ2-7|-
ASSGIGGIEQY
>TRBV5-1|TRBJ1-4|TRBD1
ASSTGQGFEKLF
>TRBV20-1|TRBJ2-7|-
SASVGDEQY
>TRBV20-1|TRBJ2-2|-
SARVAQGTGELF
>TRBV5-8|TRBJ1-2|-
ASSRGEGHHYGYT
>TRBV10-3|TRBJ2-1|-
AISESRLASGEQF
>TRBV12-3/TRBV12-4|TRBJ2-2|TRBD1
ASSLRTGDTGELF
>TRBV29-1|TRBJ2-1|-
SVEGGPSFRNEQF
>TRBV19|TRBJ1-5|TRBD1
ASSPSRTGGFSNQPQH
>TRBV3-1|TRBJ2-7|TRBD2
ASSQEPPGGTYEQY
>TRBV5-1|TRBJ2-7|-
ASGVGYEQY
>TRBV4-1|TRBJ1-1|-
ASSQDLEGWTEAF
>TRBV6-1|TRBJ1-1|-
ASGLSGTEAF
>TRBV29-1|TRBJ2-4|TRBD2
SVHPRGDIQY
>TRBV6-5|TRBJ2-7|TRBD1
ASSTGKGYEQY
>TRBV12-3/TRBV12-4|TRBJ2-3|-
ASRSLDTQY
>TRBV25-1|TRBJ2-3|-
ASSASADTQY
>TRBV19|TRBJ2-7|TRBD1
ASSIGQGAYEQY
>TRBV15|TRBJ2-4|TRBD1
ATSRSQGAIIAKNIQY
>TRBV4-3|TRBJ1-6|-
ASSQDSSSPLH
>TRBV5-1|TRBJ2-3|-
ASRQGGPDTQY